These 21 T cell receptor beta chains share one sample of origin, sequenced in a study of cytomegalovirus exposure and HLA in healthy donors. This PCR relied on a set of 60 Vbeta primers and 13 Jbeta primers. Assay used: immunoSEQ multiplex PCR; TCRdb lists only in-frame clones, some missing. Here the sample spans around 270,000 clones, under 90% being singletons. The specimen sequenced was PBMCs. The source is a girl between 2 and 10 years old in good health and CMV-seronegative.

V and J are TRBV30 and TRBJ1-2; maybe TRBD1 (5 bases). Germline lookup yields CDR1 GTSNPN and CDR2 SVGIG (reference sequence). This CDR3 is built from 13 residues. The ends were cut back, 8 bases at V and 2 bases at J, with 15 bases in the middle. The CDR3: CAVGGTANYGYTF. The CDR3 coding sequence is TGTGCCGTTGGGGGGACGGCGAACTATGGCTACACCTTC.

The chain links TRBV6-1 to TRBJ2-5; 7 bases map to TRBD1. The J call could be wrong; TRBJ2-7 is a better fit for the DNA end. The CDR3 has 15 amino acids. CDR1 MNHNS and CDR2 SASEGT come from the germline V gene. This CDR3 reads CASSRREGASYEQYF. CDR3 bases: TGTGCCAGCAGTAGGAGAGAGGGGGCCTCCTACGAGCAGTACTTC.

A single count supports this clone. This chain uses TRBV7-2 with TRBJ2-1; 11 bases fit TRBD2. The CDR3 runs to 16 residues. Germline values: CDR1 SGHTA, CDR2 FQGNSA. J gave up 10 bases and V 1 base, and 9 bases lay outside the gene matches. The CDR3, as DNA: TGTGCCAGCAGCTTAGAGGTTAGCGGGAGGGATGCGGAGCAGTTCTTC. As protein: CASSLEVSGRDAEQFF.

The CDR3 DNA follows: TGCAGCGTTGGTTCCGGGAACAATGTCCACGAGCAGTACTTC. Protein: CSVGSGNNVHEQYF. This chain connects TRBV29-1 to TRBJ2-7; weak D call: TRBD2 (5 bases). Germline V gene sequence: CDR1 SQVTM, CDR2 ANQGSEA. V was trimmed by 4 bases and J by 5 bases, leaving 18 bases between them. The CDR3 covers 14 residues.

This clone was seen only a few times. J is TRBJ2-2 and V is TRBV7-3; 9 nucleotides align to TRBD2. Trimming at V came to 0 bases and at J to 7 bases, leaving 6 bases not matched to a gene. CDR1 SGHTA and CDR2 FQGTGA come from the germline V gene. The length of the CDR3 is 16 residues. CDR3 DNA sequence: TGTGCCAGCAGCTTAACTAGCGGGGGTCCCGGCGGGGAGCTGTTTTTT. It translates to CASSLTSGGPGGELFF.

The CDR3 loop reads CASSLGTGTSTDTQYF. The CDR3, as DNA: TGTGCCAGCAGCTTAGGTACAGGGACGAGCACAGATACGCAGTATTTT. The chain is built from TRBV7-6 and TRBJ2-3, with D perhaps TRBD1 (6 bases). CDR3 length: 16 residues. Trimming stripped 1 base from V and 0 bases from J, with 11 bases between. The germline V gene has CDR1 SGHVS and CDR2 FNYEAQ. The full variable domain, its missing parts supplied by reference TRBV7-6 and TRBJ2-3, is GAGVSQSPRYKVTKRGQDVALRCDPISGHVSLYWYRQALGQGPEFLTYFNYEAQQDKSGLPNDRFSAERPEGSISTLTIQRTEQRDSAMYRCASSLGTGTSTDTQYFGPGTRLTVL.

The table lists this clone with a few counts. The CDR3 DNA reads as TGTGCCAGCAGTGAGCGGTCGGGAGAGTACACCGGGGAGCTGTTTTTT. This sequence encodes CASSERSGEYTGELFF. The chain carries TRBV6-4 and TRBJ2-2, with D maybe TRBD2 (6 bases). There are 16 residues in the CDR3. Germline V CDR1 and CDR2: MRHNA, SNTAGT. With 3 bases removed from V and 3 bases from J, the gap between germline ends came to 14 bases.

The V gene is TRBV19, the J gene TRBJ1-2; 7 nucleotides align to TRBD1. V was pared by 6 bases and J by 4 bases, with 5 bases of the junction left unmatched. This CDR3 comprises 13 residues. The germline CDR1 and CDR2 sequences are LNHDA and SQIVND (reference sequence). The CDR3 nucleotides are TGTGCCAGTAGCAACCGGGACAGCTATGGCTACACCTTC. Amino acids: CASSNRDSYGYTF.

This clone was counted once. J is TRBJ1-5 and V is TRBV19, with 7 bases that match TRBD1. This CDR3 contains 18 residues. The V gene's germline CDR1 is LNHDA and CDR2 SQIVND (reference sequence). The ends lost 1 base at V and 0 bases at J; junction bases unmatched: 9. The chain's CDR3 is CASSIGLGGGYSNQPQHF. The DNA of the CDR3 is TGTGCCAGTAGTATAGGGCTTGGAGGGGGCTATAGCAATCAGCCCCAGCATTTT.

The chain combines TRBV18 with TRBJ2-7, with TRBD2 identical over 8 bases. V dropped 3 bases and J dropped 3; count of bases not matched to a gene: 4. Germline CDR1 and CDR2: KGHSH and LQKENI. The CDR3 totals 14 residues. CDR3 DNA: TGTGCCAGCTCACCGGGACTAGAGGTCTACGAGCAGTACTTC. The encoded protein is CASSPGLEVYEQYF.

V usage is TRBV19 and J usage is TRBJ2-1; TRBD2 agrees at 8 bases. There are 13 residues in the CDR3. The germline gives CDR1 LNHDA, CDR2 SQIVND (reference sequence). After removal of 3 bases from V and 8 bases from J, the junction contained 3 bases not matched to a gene. The CDR3 sequence is CASSISSGYEQFF. DNA of the CDR3: TGTGCCAGTAGTATTTCTAGCGGGTATGAGCAGTTCTTC.

The chain employs TRBV6-1 and TRBJ1-1, with 7 bases lining up with TRBD1. V lost 7 bases and J lost 11; bases outside the gene matches: 13. This CDR3 contains 13 residues. CDR1 and CDR2 from the germline V gene are MNHNS and SASEGT. CDR3 sequence reads: CASKFDRDRRAFF. CDR3 nucleotides: TGTGCCAGCAAATTCGACAGGGATCGGCGGGCTTTCTTT.

This clone was seen a few times. This rearrangement joins TRBV28 to TRBJ2-2; D remains unclear. This CDR3 region has 12 residues. With 3 bases removed from V and 6 bases from J, the gap between germline ends came to 5 bases. Germline V CDR1 and CDR2: MDHEN, SYDVKM. In nucleotides, the CDR3 is TGTGCCAGCAGTTTTATTCCCGGGGAGCTGTTTTTT. Translated: CASSFIPGELFF.

This chain links TRBV6-1 with TRBJ2-7; D may be TRBD2 (5 bases). Germline loops: CDR1 MNHNS, CDR2 SASEGT. V was trimmed by 2 bases and J by 2 bases, leaving 10 bases between them. The CDR3 consists of 14 residues. The CDR3 spells CASSEWVGTYEQYF. The CDR3 nucleotides are TGTGCCAGCAGTGAATGGGTCGGGACCTACGAGCAGTACTTC.

This sequence joins TRBV19 and TRBJ1-2; 7 bases align to TRBD1. Per the germline V gene, CDR1 is LNHDA and CDR2 is SQIVND (reference sequence). V gave up 7 bases and J gave up 3 bases; unmatched junction bases: 14. This CDR3 contains 16 residues. The CDR3 loop is CASTTGQVARYYGYTF. CDR3 DNA sequence: TGTGCCAGTACTACAGGACAGGTAGCCAGATACTATGGCTACACCTTC.

The CDR3 nucleotides read TGTGCCAGCAGCGAACACGGGACAGGGGGATTGGTGAACACTGAAGCTTTCTTT. Residues: CASSEHGTGGLVNTEAFF. The V gene is TRBV7-6, the J gene TRBJ1-1; 11 bases are shared with TRBD1. The junction had 11 bases not matched to a gene; V was cut back by 5 bases and J by 0 bases. The germline gives CDR1 SGHVS, CDR2 FNYEAQ. This CDR3 contains 18 residues.

V is TRBV28 and J is TRBJ1-2; D uncertain. From germline, CDR1 is MDHEN and CDR2 SYDVKM. V lost 3 bases and J 4 bases, leaving 15 bases between the germline ends. The CDR3 is made up of 15 amino acids. This chain's CDR3 is CASSFSPAWSYGYTF. CDR3 bases: TGTGCCAGCAGTTTCTCGCCAGCGTGGTCCTATGGCTACACCTTC.

This clone appeared once. DNA for the CDR3: TGTGCCAGCAGTTTTAGGACACTCTACACCTTC. Protein sequence: CASSFRTLYTF. This sequence joins TRBV6-6 and TRBJ1-2, with a possible D match to TRBD1 (5 bases). CDR3 length: 11 residues. CDR1 is MNHNY and CDR2 is SVGAGI in the germline V gene (reference sequence). Trimming removed 4 bases at V and 10 bases at J, with 10 bases between.

This chain uses TRBV5-1 with TRBJ2-3; 9 bases line up with TRBD1. This CDR3 contains 15 residues. J gave up 2 bases and V 4 bases, and 5 bases lay outside the gene matches. CDR1 is SGHRS, CDR2 YFSETQ, per germline. Here the CDR3 reads CASSPTGGYTDTQYF. CDR3 bases: TGCGCCAGCAGCCCGACAGGGGGGTACACAGATACGCAGTATTTT. Complete variable domain (other parts from reference TRBV5-1 and TRBJ2-3): KAGVTQTPRYLIKTRGQQVTLSCSPISGHRSVSWYQQTPGQGLQFLFEYFSETQRNKGNFPGRFSGRQFSNSRSEMNVSTLELGDSALYLCASSPTGGYTDTQYFGPGTRLTVL.

The rearrangement links TRBV6-5 to TRBJ1-2, with a weak D call TRBD1 (6 bases). CDR1 MNHEY and CDR2 SVGAGI come from the germline V gene. V dropped 6 bases and J dropped 2 bases, with 16 bases sitting between them. CDR3 length: 15 residues. DNA of the CDR3: TGTGCCAGCAGACAACGACAGGAGCCCAACTATGGCTACACCTTC. Amino acids: CASRQRQEPNYGYTF.

V is TRBV12-5 and J is TRBJ2-2; D gene unclear. The germline V and J ends were trimmed by 8 bases and 0 bases, with 16 bases remaining between them. CDR1 and CDR2 from the germline V gene are LGHNT and FRNRAP. This CDR3 has 16 amino acids. CDR3 loop: CASRPERTANTGELFF. The CDR3 nucleotides read TGTGCTAGTCGGCCCGAGCGAACGGCGAACACCGGGGAGCTGTTTTTT.